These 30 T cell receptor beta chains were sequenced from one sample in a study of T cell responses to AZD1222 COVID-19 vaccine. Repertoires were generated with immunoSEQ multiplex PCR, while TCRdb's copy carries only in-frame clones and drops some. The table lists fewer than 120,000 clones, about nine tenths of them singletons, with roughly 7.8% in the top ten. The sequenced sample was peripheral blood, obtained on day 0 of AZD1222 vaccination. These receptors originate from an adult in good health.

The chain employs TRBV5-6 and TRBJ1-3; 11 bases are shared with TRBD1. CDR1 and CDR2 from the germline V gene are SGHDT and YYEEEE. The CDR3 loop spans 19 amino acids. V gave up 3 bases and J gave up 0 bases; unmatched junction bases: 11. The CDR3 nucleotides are TGTGCCAGCAGCTCCTACGGGACAGGGGGACGAAGCTCTGGAAACACCATATATTTT. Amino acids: CASSSYGTGGRSSGNTIYF.

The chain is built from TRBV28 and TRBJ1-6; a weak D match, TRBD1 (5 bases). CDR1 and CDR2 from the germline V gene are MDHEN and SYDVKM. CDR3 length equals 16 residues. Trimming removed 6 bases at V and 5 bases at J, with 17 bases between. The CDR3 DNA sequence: TGTGCCAGCAGCAAAACCTCAGGACATAATAATTCACCCCTCCACTTT. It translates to CASSKTSGHNNSPLHF.

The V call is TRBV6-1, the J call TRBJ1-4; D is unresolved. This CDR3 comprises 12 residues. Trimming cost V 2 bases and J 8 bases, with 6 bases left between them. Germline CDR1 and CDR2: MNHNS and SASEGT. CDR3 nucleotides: TGTGCCAGCAGTGAAAACCGGGAAAAACTGTTTTTT. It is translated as CASSENREKLFF.

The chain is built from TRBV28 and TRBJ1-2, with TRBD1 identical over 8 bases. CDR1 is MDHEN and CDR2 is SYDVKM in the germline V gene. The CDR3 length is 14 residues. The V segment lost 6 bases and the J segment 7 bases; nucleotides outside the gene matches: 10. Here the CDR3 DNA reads TGTGCCAGCAGCACCAGGGGGCGGAGAGGTGGCTACACCTTC. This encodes CASSTRGRRGGYTF.

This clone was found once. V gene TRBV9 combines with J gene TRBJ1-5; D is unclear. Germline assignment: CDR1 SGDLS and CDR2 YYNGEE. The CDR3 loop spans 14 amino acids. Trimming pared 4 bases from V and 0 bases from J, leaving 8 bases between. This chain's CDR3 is CASSKYYSNQPQHF. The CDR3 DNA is TGTGCCAGCAGCAAGTACTATAGCAATCAGCCCCAGCATTTT.

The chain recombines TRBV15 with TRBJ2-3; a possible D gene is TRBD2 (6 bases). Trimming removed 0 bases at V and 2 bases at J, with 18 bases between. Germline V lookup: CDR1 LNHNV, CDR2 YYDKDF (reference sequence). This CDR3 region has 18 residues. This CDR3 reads CATSRDQDVAGFTDTQYF. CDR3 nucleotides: TGTGCCACCAGCAGAGATCAAGATGTTGCGGGGTTCACAGATACGCAGTATTTT.

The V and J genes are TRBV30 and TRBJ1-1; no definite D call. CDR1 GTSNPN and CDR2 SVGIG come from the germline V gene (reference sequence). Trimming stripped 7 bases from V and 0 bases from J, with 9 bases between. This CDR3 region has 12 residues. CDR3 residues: CASGRMNTEAFF. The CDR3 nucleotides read TGTGCCTCCGGACGGATGAACACTGAAGCTTTCTTT.

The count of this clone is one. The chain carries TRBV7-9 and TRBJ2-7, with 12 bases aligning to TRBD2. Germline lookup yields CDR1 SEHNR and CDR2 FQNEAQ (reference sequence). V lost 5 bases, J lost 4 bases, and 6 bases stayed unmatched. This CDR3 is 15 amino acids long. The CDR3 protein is CASSKTSGGTYEQYF. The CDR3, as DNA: TGTGCCAGCAGCAAAACTAGCGGGGGGACGTACGAGCAGTACTTC. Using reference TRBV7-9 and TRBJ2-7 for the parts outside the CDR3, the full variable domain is DTGVSQNPRHKITKRGQNVTFRCDPISEHNRLYWYRQTLGQGPEFLTYFQNEAQLEKSRLLSDRFSAERPKGSFSTLEIQRTEQGDSAMYLCASSKTSGGTYEQYFGPGTRLTVT.

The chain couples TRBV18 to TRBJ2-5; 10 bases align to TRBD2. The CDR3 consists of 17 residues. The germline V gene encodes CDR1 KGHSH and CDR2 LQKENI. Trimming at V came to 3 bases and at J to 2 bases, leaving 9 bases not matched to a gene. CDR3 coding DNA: TGTGCCAGCTCACCGCTCAGCGGGGGGGCCGGTCAAGAGACCCAGTACTTC. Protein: CASSPLSGGAGQETQYF.

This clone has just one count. DNA of the CDR3: TGTGCCAGCAGCCGAGGTCCGGGACTAGCAGTCACAGATACGCAGTATTTT. As protein: CASSRGPGLAVTDTQYF. V gene TRBV11-2 combines with J gene TRBJ2-3; the match to TRBD2 covers 9 bases. Trimming took 5 bases from V and 2 from J; bases not matched to a gene: 11. The germline V gene has CDR1 SGHAT and CDR2 FQNNGV. This CDR3 comprises 17 residues.

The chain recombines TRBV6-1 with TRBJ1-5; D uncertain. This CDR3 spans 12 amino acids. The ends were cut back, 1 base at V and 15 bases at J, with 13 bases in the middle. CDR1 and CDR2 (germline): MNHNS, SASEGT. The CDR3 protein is CASSEVRTGLHF. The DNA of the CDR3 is TGTGCCAGCAGTGAAGTTCGCACGGGGTTGCATTTT.

CDR3 region: CSVAWNYEQYF. The CDR3 region has the DNA TGCAGCGTTGCTTGGAACTACGAGCAGTACTTC. This chain connects TRBV29-1 to TRBJ2-7; D is undetermined. The CDR3 is 11 amino acids. CDR1 is SQVTM, CDR2 ANQGSEA, per germline. V shed 4 bases and J shed 3 bases, with 7 bases lying between them.

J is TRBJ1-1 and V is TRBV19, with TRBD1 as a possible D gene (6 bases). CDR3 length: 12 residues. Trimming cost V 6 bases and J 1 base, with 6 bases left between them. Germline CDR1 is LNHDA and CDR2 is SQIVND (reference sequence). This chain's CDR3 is CASRTGNTEAFF. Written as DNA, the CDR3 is TGTGCCAGTAGGACAGGGAACACTGAAGCTTTCTTT.

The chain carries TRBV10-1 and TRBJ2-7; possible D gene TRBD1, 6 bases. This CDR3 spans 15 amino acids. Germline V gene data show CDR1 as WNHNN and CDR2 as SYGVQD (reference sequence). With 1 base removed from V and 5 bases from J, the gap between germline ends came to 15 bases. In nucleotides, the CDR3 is TGCGCCAGCAGTGAGTTCGGGGATGAGGGGGACGAGCAGTACTTC. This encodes CASSEFGDEGDEQYF.

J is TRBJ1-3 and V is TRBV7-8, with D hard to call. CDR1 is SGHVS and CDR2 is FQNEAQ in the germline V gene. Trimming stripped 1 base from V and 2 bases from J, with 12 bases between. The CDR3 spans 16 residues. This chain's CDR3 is CASSLERGLPGNTIYF. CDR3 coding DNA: TGTGCCAGCAGCTTAGAGAGAGGGCTGCCTGGAAACACCATATATTTT.

CDR3 coding DNA: TGTGCCAGCAGTGAAGGTATGGGCCAGGGGAGTGAGCAGTTCTTC. Translation gives CASSEGMGQGSEQFF. This chain connects TRBV2 to TRBJ2-1; possible D gene TRBD1, 6 bases. V was pared by 1 base and J by 9 bases, with 16 bases between. CDR1 is SNHLY, CDR2 FYNNEI, per germline. This CDR3 is 15 amino acids long. Using reference TRBV2 and TRBJ2-1 for the parts outside the CDR3, the full variable domain is EPEVTQTPSHQVTQMGQEVILRCVPISNHLYFYWYRQILGQKVEFLVSFYNNEISEKSEIFDDQFSVERPDGSNFTLKIRSTKLEDSAMYFCASSEGMGQGSEQFFGPGTRLTVL.

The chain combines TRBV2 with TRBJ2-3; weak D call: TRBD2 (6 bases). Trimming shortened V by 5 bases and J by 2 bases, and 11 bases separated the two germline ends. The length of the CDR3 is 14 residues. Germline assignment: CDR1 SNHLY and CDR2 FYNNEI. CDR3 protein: CASSRDSYTDTQYF. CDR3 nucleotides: TGTGCCAGCAGTCGGGACTCATACACAGATACGCAGTATTTT.

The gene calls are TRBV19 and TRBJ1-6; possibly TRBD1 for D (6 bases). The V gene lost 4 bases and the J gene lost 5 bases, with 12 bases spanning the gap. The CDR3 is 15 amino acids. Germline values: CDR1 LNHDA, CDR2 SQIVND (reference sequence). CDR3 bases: TGTGCCAGTAGTACTGGGACAATGAATAATTCACCCCTCCACTTT. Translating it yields CASSTGTMNNSPLHF. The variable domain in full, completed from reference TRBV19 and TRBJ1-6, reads DGGITQSPKYLFRKEGQNVTLSCEQNLNHDAMYWYRQDPGQGLRLIYYSQIVNDFQKGDIAEGYSVSREKKESFPLTVTSAQKNPTAFYLCASSTGTMNNSPLHFGNGTRLTVT.

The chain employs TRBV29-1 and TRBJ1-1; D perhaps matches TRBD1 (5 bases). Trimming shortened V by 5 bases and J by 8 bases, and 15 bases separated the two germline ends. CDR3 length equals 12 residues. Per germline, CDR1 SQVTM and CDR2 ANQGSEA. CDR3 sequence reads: CSVKIPGAEAFF. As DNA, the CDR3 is TGCAGCGTTAAAATACCCGGGGCGGAAGCTTTCTTT.

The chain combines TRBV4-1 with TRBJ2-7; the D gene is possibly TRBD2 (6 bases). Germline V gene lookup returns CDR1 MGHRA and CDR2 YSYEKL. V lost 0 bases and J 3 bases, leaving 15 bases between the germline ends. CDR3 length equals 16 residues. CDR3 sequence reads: CASSQDPLAAVYEQYF. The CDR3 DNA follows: TGCGCCAGCAGCCAAGACCCGTTAGCGGCCGTCTACGAGCAGTACTTC.

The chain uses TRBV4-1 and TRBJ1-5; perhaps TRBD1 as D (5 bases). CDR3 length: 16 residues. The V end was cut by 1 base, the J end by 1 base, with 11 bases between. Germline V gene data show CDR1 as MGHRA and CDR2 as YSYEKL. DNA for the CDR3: TGCGCCAGCAGCCAAGTCGCAGGGACGAGCAATCAGCCCCAGCATTTT. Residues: CASSQVAGTSNQPQHF.

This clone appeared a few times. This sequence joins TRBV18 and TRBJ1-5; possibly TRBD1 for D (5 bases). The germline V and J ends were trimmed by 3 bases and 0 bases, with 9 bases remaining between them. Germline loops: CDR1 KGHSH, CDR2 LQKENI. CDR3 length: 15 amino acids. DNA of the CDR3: TGTGCCAGCTCACCCCAGGGTAATAGCAATCAGCCCCAGCATTTT. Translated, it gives CASSPQGNSNQPQHF.

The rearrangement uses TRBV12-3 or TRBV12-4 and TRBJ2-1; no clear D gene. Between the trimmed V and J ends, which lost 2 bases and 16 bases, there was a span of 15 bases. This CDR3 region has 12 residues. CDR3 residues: CASSLPLGRGFF. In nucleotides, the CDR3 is TGTGCCAGCAGTTTACCCCTCGGCCGTGGATTCTTC.

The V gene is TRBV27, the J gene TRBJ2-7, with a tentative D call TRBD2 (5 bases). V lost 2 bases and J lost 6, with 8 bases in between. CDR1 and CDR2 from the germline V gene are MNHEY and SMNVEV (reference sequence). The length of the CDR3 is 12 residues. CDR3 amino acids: CASSLGGGEQYF. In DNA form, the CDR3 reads TGTGCCAGCAGTTTAGGCGGAGGCGAGCAGTACTTC.

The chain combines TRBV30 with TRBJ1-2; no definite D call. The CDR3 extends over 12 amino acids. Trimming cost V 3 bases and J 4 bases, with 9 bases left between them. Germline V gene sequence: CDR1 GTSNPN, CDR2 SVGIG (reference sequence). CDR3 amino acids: CAWRQSFYGYTF. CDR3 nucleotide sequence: TGTGCCTGGAGACAGTCCTTCTATGGCTACACCTTC.

The CDR3 here is CASSNPEGETQYF. CDR3 nucleotide sequence: TGTGCCAGCTCCAACCCGGAGGGAGAGACCCAGTACTTC. V is TRBV18 and J is TRBJ2-5; TRBD2 might be the D (6 bases). The germline gives CDR1 KGHSH, CDR2 LQKENI. The CDR3 length is 13 residues. The V end lost 6 bases, the J end lost 4 bases, and 12 bases lay between the germline ends.

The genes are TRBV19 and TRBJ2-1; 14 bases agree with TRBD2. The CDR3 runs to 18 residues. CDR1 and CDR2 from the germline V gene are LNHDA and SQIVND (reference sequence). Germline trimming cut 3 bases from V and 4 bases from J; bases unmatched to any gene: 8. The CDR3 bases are TGTGCCAGTAGTATGACTAGCGGGGGGGCAACTTTATACAATGAGCAGTTCTTC. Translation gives CASSMTSGGATLYNEQFF. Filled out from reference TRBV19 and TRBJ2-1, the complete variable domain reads DGGITQSPKYLFRKEGQNVTLSCEQNLNHDAMYWYRQDPGQGLRLIYYSQIVNDFQKGDIAEGYSVSREKKESFPLTVTSAQKNPTAFYLCASSMTSGGATLYNEQFFGPGTRLTVL.

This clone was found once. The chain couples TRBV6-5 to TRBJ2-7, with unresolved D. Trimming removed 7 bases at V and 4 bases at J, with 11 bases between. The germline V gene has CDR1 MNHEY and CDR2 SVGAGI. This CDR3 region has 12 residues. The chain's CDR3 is CASTRELYEQYF. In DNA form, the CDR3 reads TGTGCCAGCACCAGAGAGTTATACGAGCAGTACTTC.

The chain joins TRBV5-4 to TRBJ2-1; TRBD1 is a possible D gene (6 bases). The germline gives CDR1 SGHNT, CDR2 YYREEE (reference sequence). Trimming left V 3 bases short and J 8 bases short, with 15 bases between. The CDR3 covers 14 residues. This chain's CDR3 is CASSWDTPGDEQFF. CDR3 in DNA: TGTGCCAGCAGCTGGGACACCCCTGGCGATGAGCAGTTCTTC.

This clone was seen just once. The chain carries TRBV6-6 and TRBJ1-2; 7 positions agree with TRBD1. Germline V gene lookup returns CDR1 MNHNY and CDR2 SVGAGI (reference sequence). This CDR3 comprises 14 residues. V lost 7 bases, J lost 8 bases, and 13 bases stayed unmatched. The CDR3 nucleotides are TGTGCCAGCATGCGGACAGGAGCTCTCTTAGGCTACACCTTC. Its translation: CASMRTGALLGYTF.